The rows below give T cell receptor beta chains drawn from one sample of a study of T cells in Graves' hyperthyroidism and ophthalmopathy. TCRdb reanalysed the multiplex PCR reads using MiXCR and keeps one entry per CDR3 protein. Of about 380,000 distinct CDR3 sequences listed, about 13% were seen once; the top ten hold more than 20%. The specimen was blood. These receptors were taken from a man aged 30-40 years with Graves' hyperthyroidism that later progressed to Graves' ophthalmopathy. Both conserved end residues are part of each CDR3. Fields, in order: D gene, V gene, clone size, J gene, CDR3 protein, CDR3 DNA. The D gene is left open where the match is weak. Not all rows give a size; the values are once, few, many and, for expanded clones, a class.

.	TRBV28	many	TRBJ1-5	CASSFIRDQPQHF	TGTGCCAGCAGTTTCATCAGGGATCAGCCCCAGCATTTT
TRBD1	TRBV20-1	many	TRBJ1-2	CSARGGQGNYGYTF	TGCAGTGCTAGAGGCGGACAGGGAAACTATGGCTACACCTTC
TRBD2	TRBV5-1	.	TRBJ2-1	CASSLAGLAGGGYNEQFF	TGCGCCAGCAGCTTGGCCGGACTAGCGGGAGGAGGCTACAATGAGCAGTTCTTC
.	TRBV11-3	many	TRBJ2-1	CASSLRGGHSYNEQFF	TGTGCCAGCAGCTTACGTGGGGGGCACTCCTACAATGAGCAGTTCTTC
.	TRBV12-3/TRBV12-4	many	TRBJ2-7	CASSLTTFYEQYF	TGTGCCAGCAGTTTAACGACATTCTACGAGCAGTACTTC
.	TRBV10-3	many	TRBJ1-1	CAISQGLNTEAFF	TGTGCCATCAGTCAGGGTTTGAACACTGAAGCTTTCTTT
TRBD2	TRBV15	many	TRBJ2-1	CATRTSGGVTVNEQFF	TGTGCCACCAGGACTAGCGGGGGGGTAACCGTCAATGAGCAGTTCTTC
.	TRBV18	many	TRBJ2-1	CASSPRGLNNEQFF	TGTGCCAGCTCACCGAGGGGCCTAAACAATGAGCAGTTCTTC
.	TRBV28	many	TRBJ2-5	CASSFLGRGETQYF	TGTGCCAGCAGTTTTTTGGGGCGTGGAGAGACCCAGTACTTC
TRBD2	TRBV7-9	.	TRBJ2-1	CASSFSGGLLSSYNEQFF	TGTGCCAGCAGCTTTAGCGGGGGGCTCCTGAGCTCCTACAATGAGCAGTTCTTC
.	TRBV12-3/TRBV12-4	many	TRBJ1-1	CASSFGGEAFF	TGTGCCAGCAGTTTTGGGGGTGAAGCTTTCTTT
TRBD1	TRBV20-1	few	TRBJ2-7	CSARDRISYEQYF	TGCAGCGCCAGGGACAGGATCTCCTACGAGCAGTACTTC
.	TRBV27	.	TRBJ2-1	CASRLGGPLPYNERFF	TGTGCCAGCAGGCTCGGGGGTCCACTCCCCTACAATGAGCGGTTCTTC
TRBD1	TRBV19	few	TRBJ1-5	CASSVGTGFNQPQHF	TGTGCCAGTAGTGTCGGGACAGGGTTCAATCAGCCCCAGCATTTT
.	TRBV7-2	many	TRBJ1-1	CASSPSRTTEAFF	TGTGCCAGCAGCCCATCTCGGACCACTGAAGCTTTCTTT
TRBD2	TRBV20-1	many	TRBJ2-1	CSAYGTSYNEQFF	TGCAGTGCCTACGGGACTAGCTACAATGAGCAGTTCTTC
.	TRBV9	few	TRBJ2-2	CASSPWGGETGSAGELFF	TGTGCCAGCAGCCCATGGGGGGGGGAAACAGGGTCGGCCGGGGAGCTGTTTTTT
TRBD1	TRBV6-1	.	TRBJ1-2	CASSPVPLGRGNFNYGYTF	TGTGCCAGCAGTCCCGTACCCTTGGGCAGGGGGAACTTTAACTATGGCTACACCTTC
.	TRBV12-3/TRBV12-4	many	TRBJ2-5	CASSLIQGLETQYF	TGTGCCAGCAGTCTCATTCAGGGGCTGGAGACCCAGTACTTC
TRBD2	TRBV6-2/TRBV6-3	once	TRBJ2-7	CASSNSGASSYEQYF	TGTGCCAGCAGTAACAGCGGGGCGAGCTCCTACGAGCAGTACTTC
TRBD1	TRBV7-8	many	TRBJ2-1	CASSLGTVNEQFF	TGTGCCAGCAGCCTGGGGACAGTCAATGAGCAGTTCTTC
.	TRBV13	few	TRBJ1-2	CASSLNLGTSYGYTF	TGTGCCAGCAGCTTAAATCTGGGGACTAGTTATGGCTACACCTTC
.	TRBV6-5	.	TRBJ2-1	CASSYHTYNEQFF	TGTGCCAGCAGTTACCACACCTACAATGAGCAGTTCTTC
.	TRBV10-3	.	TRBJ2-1	CAISETGGDEQFF	TGTGCCATCAGTGAGACCGGGGGTGATGAGCAGTTCTTC
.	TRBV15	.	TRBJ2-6	CATSIIVSGANVLTF	TGTGCCACCAGCATTATAGTTTCTGGGGCCAACGTCCTGACTTTC
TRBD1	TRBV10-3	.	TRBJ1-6	CAINPGQYNSPLHF	TGTGCCATCAATCCGGGACAGTATAATTCACCCCTCCACTTT
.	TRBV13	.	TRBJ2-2	CASRRTQNTGELFF	TGTGCCAGCAGAAGGACCCAGAACACCGGGGAGCTGTTTTTT
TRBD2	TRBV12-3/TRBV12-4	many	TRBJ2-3	CASSLTAGGHYTQYF	TGTGCCAGCAGTTTAACAGCGGGGGGCCACTATACGCAGTATTTT
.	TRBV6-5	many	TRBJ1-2	CASSRGATNYGYTF	TGTGCCAGCAGCCGGGGGGCCACCAACTATGGCTACACCTTC
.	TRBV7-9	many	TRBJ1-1	CASSPSPGQLWEGNTEAFF	TGTGCCAGCAGCCCTTCACCGGGACAACTTTGGGAGGGGAACACTGAAGCTTTCTTT
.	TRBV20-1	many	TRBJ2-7	CSARDIQFSYEQYF	TGCAGTGCTAGAGATATCCAGTTTTCCTACGAGCAGTACTTC
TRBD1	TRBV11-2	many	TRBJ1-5	CASSYSDRGLGQPQHF	TGTGCCAGCAGCTACTCGGACAGGGGGCTGGGTCAGCCCCAGCATTTT
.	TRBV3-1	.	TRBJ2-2	CASRSTGSTGELFF	TGTGCCAGCAGGTCCACAGGGAGCACCGGGGAGCTGTTTTTT
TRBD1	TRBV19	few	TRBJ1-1	CASSISAGGTEAFF	TGTGCCAGTAGTATTTCGGCAGGGGGCACTGAAGCTTTCTTT
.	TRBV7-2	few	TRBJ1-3	CASGSFSGNTIYF	TGTGCCAGCGGGAGTTTCTCTGGAAACACCATATATTTT
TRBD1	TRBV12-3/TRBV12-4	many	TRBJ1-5	CASSLDRGLYQPQHF	TGTGCCAGCAGTTTAGACAGGGGGCTATATCAGCCCCAGCATTTT
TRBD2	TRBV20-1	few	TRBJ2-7	CSARGLTGGPYEQYF	TGCAGTGCTAGAGGCTTAACGGGGGGGCCTTACGAGCAGTACTTC
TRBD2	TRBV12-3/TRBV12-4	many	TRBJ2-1	CASSAPGLAVYNEQFF	TGTGCCAGCAGTGCCCCGGGACTAGCGGTATACAATGAGCAGTTCTTC
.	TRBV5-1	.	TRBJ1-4	CASSLSGIREKLFF	TGCGCCAGCAGCTTGTCCGGGATTCGAGAAAAACTGTTTTTT
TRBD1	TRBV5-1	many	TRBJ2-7	CASSTSTGVYEQYF	TGCGCCAGCAGCACCTCGACAGGGGTCTACGAGCAGTACTTC
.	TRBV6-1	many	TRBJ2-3	CASSDRSRDPTDTQYF	TGTGCCAGCAGTGACCGAAGTCGGGACCCCACAGATACGCAGTATTTT
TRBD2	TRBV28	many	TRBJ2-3	CASSSSGGPDTQYF	TGTGCCAGCAGTTCAAGCGGGGGGCCCGATACGCAGTATTTT
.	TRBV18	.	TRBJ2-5	CASSLVGEATSHF	TGTGCCAGCTCACTCGTGGGGGAGGCCACCAGTCACTTC
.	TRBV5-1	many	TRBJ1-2	CASSLDSDYGYTF	TGCGCCAGCAGCTTGGATTCAGACTATGGCTACACCTTC
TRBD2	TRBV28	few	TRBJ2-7	CASGRTSGVYEQYF	TGTGCCAGCGGAAGGACTAGCGGGGTCTACGAGCAGTACTTC
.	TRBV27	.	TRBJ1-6	CASRGQRGLFLHF	TGTGCCAGCAGGGGGCAGCGAGGGTTATTCCTCCACTTT
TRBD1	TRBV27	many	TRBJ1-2	CASSPRTGEGGYTF	TGTGCCAGCAGTCCCCGGACAGGGGAGGGAGGCTACACCTTC